These 29 T cell receptor beta chains came from one sample sequenced in a study of T cells after somatic rescue of genetic block. The assay was immunoSEQ multiplex PCR, and TCRdb's table has in-frame clones only and misses some. The sample records 9,500 to 15,000 clones, around 70% being singletons. Material for sequencing was peripheral blood mononuclear cells (PBMCs). The receptors were sampled from a boy younger than 18.

The rearrangement joins TRBV21-1 to TRBJ2-3. TRBV21-1 is a pseudogene. The CDR3 is made up of 16 amino acids. CDR3 sequence: CASSYRGGLITDTQYF. The DNA of the CDR3 is TGTGCCAGCAGCTACAGAGGGGGACTCATCACAGATACGCAGTATTTT.

The chain recombines TRBV5-4 with TRBJ2-2, with TRBD1 matching 8 bases. Germline trimming cut 2 bases from V and 2 bases from J; bases unmatched to any gene: 5. The germline gives CDR1 SGHNT, CDR2 YYREEE (reference sequence). The CDR3 runs to 16 residues. Here the CDR3 reads CASSFTGGPNTGELFF. The CDR3 DNA follows: TGTGCCAGCAGCTTTACAGGGGGTCCAAACACCGGGGAGCTGTTTTTT.

This clone has just a few counts. The chain recombines TRBV27 with TRBJ2-5; D is perhaps TRBD1 (6 bases). Trimming left V 6 bases short and J 2 bases short, with 10 bases between. The CDR3 totals 13 residues. Germline V lookup: CDR1 MNHEY, CDR2 SMNVEV (reference sequence). CDR3 nucleotide sequence: TGTGCCAGCAGCCACGGGACACAAGAGACCCAGTACTTC. It is translated as CASSHGTQETQYF.

This chain uses TRBV2 with TRBJ2-2; D gene unclear. The CDR3 sequence is 13 residues long. V was shortened by 8 bases and J by 1 base, with 8 bases between the two germline ends. Germline V gene lookup returns CDR1 SNHLY and CDR2 FYNNEI. The CDR3 here is CASEKQNTGELFF. The CDR3 region has the DNA TGTGCCAGCGAAAAGCAGAACACCGGGGAGCTGTTTTTT.

This chain connects TRBV6-5 to TRBJ1-2, with D possibly matching TRBD1 (6 bases). V shed 4 bases and J shed 7 bases, with 10 bases lying between them. Germline-derived CDR1 and CDR2 are MNHEY and SVGAGI. The CDR3 is 12 residues long. The CDR3 DNA sequence: TGTGCCAGCAGTTGGGGGCAGGGTGGCTACACCTTC. Translated: CASSWGQGGYTF.

The rearrangement links TRBV7-3 to TRBJ2-5; D is perhaps TRBD1 (5 bases). Looked up from germline, CDR1 is SGHTA and CDR2 is FQGTGA. This CDR3 comprises 14 residues. Trimming took off 5 bases at V and 1 base at J, with 11 bases between the two ends. The CDR3 region is CASSPTGLQETQYF. CDR3 bases: TGTGCCAGCAGCCCCACAGGCCTCCAAGAGACCCAGTACTTC.

The CDR3 bases are TGTGCCAGCAGCTTTACGGGAGGGAACACCGGGGAGCTGTTTTTT. Its translation: CASSFTGGNTGELFF. The rearrangement joins TRBV5-4 to TRBJ2-2, with 7 nucleotides matching TRBD2. CDR3 size: 15 residues. V shed 2 bases and J 1 base; nucleotides not matched to a gene: 2. The germline V gene has CDR1 SGHNT and CDR2 YYREEE (reference sequence).

The chain uses TRBV27 and TRBJ2-2; no firm D call. The V end lost 1 base, the J end lost 0 bases, and 9 bases lay between the germline ends. The CDR3 has 16 residues. Per the germline V gene, CDR1 is MNHEY and CDR2 is SMNVEV (reference sequence). The CDR3 DNA follows: TGTGCCAGCAGTTTATACCAAGCCGCGAACACCGGGGAGCTGTTTTTT. This codes for CASSLYQAANTGELFF.

This clone has only one observation. The chain has TRBV15 and TRBJ1-1; D uncertain. The germline gives CDR1 LNHNV, CDR2 YYDKDF (reference sequence). Trimming removed 2 bases at V and 6 bases at J, with 4 bases between. CDR3 length: 11 residues. The CDR3 is CATSRYPEAFF. CDR3 nucleotide sequence: TGTGCCACCAGCAGATACCCTGAAGCTTTCTTT.

The rearrangement uses TRBV18 and TRBJ1-2; D is possibly TRBD1 (5 bases). From germline, CDR1 is KGHSH and CDR2 LQKENI. Trimming shortened V by 3 bases and J by 6 bases, and 14 bases separated the two germline ends. CDR3 length: 14 amino acids. The CDR3 DNA reads TGTGCCAGCTCACCCTCTCGGGGGATCGATGGCTACACCTTC. Protein sequence: CASSPSRGIDGYTF.

The chain links TRBV28 to TRBJ1-5; D not resolved. Germline values: CDR1 MDHEN, CDR2 SYDVKM. Trimming pared 5 bases from V and 9 bases from J, leaving 11 bases between. The CDR3 covers 12 residues. CDR3 amino acids: CASSTEFRPQHF. The CDR3 DNA sequence: TGTGCCAGCAGTACCGAGTTTAGGCCCCAGCATTTT.

This clone was seen just once. The chain employs TRBV5-1 and TRBJ1-4; the D gene is possibly TRBD1 (5 bases). V dropped 2 bases and J dropped 6 bases, with 17 bases sitting between them. The CDR3 extends over 16 amino acids. Germline V gives CDR1 SGHRS, CDR2 YFSETQ. CDR3 region: CASSFTLGTEYEKLFF. The DNA of the CDR3 is TGCGCCAGCAGCTTCACCCTCGGGACCGAATATGAAAAACTGTTTTTT.

The chain has TRBV2 and TRBJ1-1, with no clear D. This CDR3 has 14 amino acids. With 4 bases removed from V and 6 bases from J, the gap between germline ends came to 15 bases. Germline loops: CDR1 SNHLY, CDR2 FYNNEI. CDR3 loop: CASSGHERSPEAFF. CDR3 in DNA: TGTGCCAGCAGTGGTCACGAGCGGAGCCCTGAAGCTTTCTTT.

This sequence joins TRBV5-5 and TRBJ2-2, with a weak D call TRBD2 (5 bases). Germline CDR1 SGHKS, CDR2 YYEKEE (reference sequence). Between the trimmed V and J ends, which lost 5 bases and 0 bases, there was a span of 14 bases. The CDR3 has 16 amino acids. This CDR3 is CASRKGSKANTGELFF. DNA for the CDR3: TGTGCCAGCAGGAAAGGGAGTAAAGCGAACACCGGGGAGCTGTTTTTT.

The chain carries TRBV5-4 and TRBJ1-2; D might be TRBD1 (6 bases). Germline lookup yields CDR1 SGHNT and CDR2 YYREEE (reference sequence). The V end was cut by 2 bases, the J end by 8 bases, with 19 bases between. This CDR3 is 15 amino acids long. The CDR3 nucleotides read TGTGCCAGCAGCTTAGGAAAGGCAGGGGCCGGAGGCTACACCTTC. Translation: CASSLGKAGAGGYTF.

The chain joins TRBV7-3 to TRBJ2-5; TRBD1 matches 10 bases. The germline V gene encodes CDR1 SGHTA and CDR2 FQGTGA. V shed 3 bases and J 5 bases; nucleotides not matched to a gene: 9. This CDR3 is built from 16 residues. Here the CDR3 DNA reads TGTGCCAGCAGCTTGACAGGGGGCCTGCTTGGGGAGACCCAGTACTTC. It codes for CASSLTGGLLGETQYF.

This clone has a handful of counts. The CDR3 DNA follows: TGTGCCAGCAGCTCACAGGGCGTGAACACTGAAGCTTTCTTT. It yields the protein CASSSQGVNTEAFF. The chain couples TRBV7-9 to TRBJ1-1, with D possibly TRBD1 on 6 matching bases. Trimming took off 4 bases at V and 0 bases at J, with 9 bases between the two ends. CDR1 is SEHNR and CDR2 is FQNEAQ in the germline V gene (reference sequence). This CDR3 has 14 residues.

The chain combines TRBV18 with TRBJ2-5; TRBD1 might be the D (6 bases). The CDR3 consists of 13 residues. Per the germline V gene, CDR1 is KGHSH and CDR2 is LQKENI. V gave up 4 bases and J gave up 3 bases, with 9 bases separating them. CDR3 in amino acids: CASSRGQKETQYF. Here the CDR3 DNA reads TGTGCCAGCTCACGAGGACAGAAAGAGACCCAGTACTTC.

J is TRBJ2-5 and V is TRBV27, with 7 bases lining up with TRBD1. The CDR3 has 15 amino acids. In germline, CDR1 is MNHEY, CDR2 SMNVEV (reference sequence). The junction had 12 bases not matched to a gene; V was cut back by 6 bases and J by 5 bases. CDR3: CASSHLLGGAETQYF. CDR3 in DNA: TGTGCCAGCAGCCACTTGCTAGGGGGCGCGGAGACCCAGTACTTC.

This clone was picked up one time. The chain has TRBV19 and TRBJ2-3; 7 positions match TRBD2. The CDR3 runs 16 residues. CDR1 LNHDA and CDR2 SQIVND come from the germline V gene (reference sequence). V lost 1 base and J lost 1; bases outside the gene matches: 5. The chain's CDR3 is CASSIVGGSGTDTQYF. The CDR3 region has the DNA TGTGCCAGTAGTATAGTGGGAGGGTCGGGCACAGATACGCAGTATTTT.

The chain is built from TRBV6-5 and TRBJ2-2; 9 bases line up with TRBD1. The germline V gene has CDR1 MNHEY and CDR2 SVGAGI. CDR3 length equals 14 residues. The junction had 5 bases not matched to a gene; V was cut back by 6 bases and J by 6 bases. This chain's CDR3 is CASRGTGKPGELFF. CDR3 DNA sequence: TGTGCCAGCAGGGGGACAGGGAAACCCGGGGAGCTGTTTTTT.

The J gene is TRBJ2-5, the V gene TRBV4-1; 12 bases map to TRBD1. The end of the DNA aligns better with TRBJ2-7, so the J call may be wrong. Germline CDR1 and CDR2: MGHRA and YSYEKL. The CDR3 has 16 amino acids. The CDR3 here is CASSQRGQGAPYEQYF. The CDR3 DNA reads as TGCGCCAGCAGCCAAAGGGGACAGGGGGCCCCCTACGAGCAGTACTTC.

The CDR3 is CATSRRGPSTDTQYF. For the CDR3, the DNA is TGTGCCACCAGCAGGCGGGGACCTAGCACAGATACGCAGTATTTT. V is TRBV15 and J is TRBJ2-3; D might be TRBD2 (6 bases). Trimming took off 3 bases at V and 0 bases at J, with 10 bases between the two ends. The CDR3 spans 15 residues. The germline CDR1 and CDR2 sequences are LNHNV and YYDKDF (reference sequence).

In DNA, the CDR3 is TGCGCCAGCAGCTTGGGTACAGGGTTTAATGAAAAACTGTTTTTT. Translated, it gives CASSLGTGFNEKLFF. The chain is built from TRBV5-1 and TRBJ1-4; D is possibly TRBD1 (6 bases). The V end was cut by 0 bases, the J end by 4 bases, with 10 bases between. The CDR3 contains 15 residues. Germline CDR1 and CDR2: SGHRS and YFSETQ.

A word on this clone: One end of the junction varies from germline; a read error may be responsible. V gene TRBV14 combines with J gene TRBJ1-2, with D maybe TRBD1 (5 bases). CDR3 length: 12 amino acids. Per germline, CDR1 SGHDN and CDR2 FVKESK. CDR3 sequence reads: CASSLTGTLKFF. The CDR3 DNA sequence: TGTGCCAGCAGCCTGACCGGGACCCTAAAATTCTTC.

The chain combines TRBV6-5 with TRBJ2-7; a weak D match, TRBD2 (6 bases). The CDR3 is 12 residues long. V lost 8 bases, J lost 4 bases, and 12 bases lay in between. CDR1 and CDR2 (germline): MNHEY, SVGAGI. DNA for the CDR3: TGTGCCAGCTCCGGGAGAACATACGAGCAGTACTTC. Its translation is CASSGRTYEQYF.

The chain employs TRBV6-8 and TRBJ1-1, with 8 bases lining up with TRBD1. Per the germline V gene, CDR1 is MNHGY and CDR2 is SAAAGT. V was pared by 2 bases and J by 10 bases, with 9 bases of the junction left unmatched. The CDR3 is made up of 14 amino acids. The CDR3 region is CASSYPDRGMAAFF. DNA of the CDR3: TGTGCCAGCAGTTACCCCGACAGGGGTATGGCAGCTTTCTTT.

The chain employs TRBV18 and TRBJ1-5, with D possibly matching TRBD1 (5 bases). Trimming stripped 2 bases from V and 0 bases from J, with 11 bases between. The CDR3 contains 16 residues. Per germline, CDR1 KGHSH and CDR2 LQKENI. CDR3 region: CASSPGGYSSNQPQHF. As DNA, the CDR3 is TGTGCCAGCTCACCAGGGGGTTATAGTAGCAATCAGCCCCAGCATTTT. Combining the CDR3 with reference TRBV18 and TRBJ1-5 gives the whole variable domain NAGVMQNPRHLVRRRGQEARLRCSPMKGHSHVYWYRQLPEEGLKFMVYLQKENIIDESGMPKERFSAEFPKEGPSILRIQQVVRGDSAAYFCASSPGGYSSNQPQHFGDGTRLSIL.

The chain recombines TRBV27 with TRBJ2-1, with 10 positions matching TRBD2. Germline V gene data show CDR1 as MNHEY and CDR2 as SMNVEV (reference sequence). The V gene end was trimmed by 6 bases and the J gene end by 9 bases; junction bases not matched to a gene: 5. This CDR3 contains 13 residues. The DNA of the CDR3 is TGTGCCAGCAGGGAGCGGGAGGGCCTTGAGCAGTTCTTC. As protein: CASREREGLEQFF.